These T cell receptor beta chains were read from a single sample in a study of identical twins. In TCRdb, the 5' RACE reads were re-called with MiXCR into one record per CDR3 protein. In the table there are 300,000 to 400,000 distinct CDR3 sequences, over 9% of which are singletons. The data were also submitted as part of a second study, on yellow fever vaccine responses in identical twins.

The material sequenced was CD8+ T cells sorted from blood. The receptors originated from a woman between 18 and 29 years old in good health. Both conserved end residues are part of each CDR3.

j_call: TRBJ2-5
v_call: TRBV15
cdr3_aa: CATSRGWDTGTETQYF

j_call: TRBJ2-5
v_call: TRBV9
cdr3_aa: CASSVAGAGGPETQYF

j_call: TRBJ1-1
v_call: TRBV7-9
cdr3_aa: CASSLGWGQMNTEAFF

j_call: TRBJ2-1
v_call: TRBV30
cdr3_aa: CAWSLPGLAGEISYNEQFF

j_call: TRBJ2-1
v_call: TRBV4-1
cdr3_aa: CASSQETAGGPFDNEQFF

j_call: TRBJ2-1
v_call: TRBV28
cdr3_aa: CASSLYAGAVNEQFF

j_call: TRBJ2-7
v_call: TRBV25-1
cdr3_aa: CASSEFGRGCYEQYF

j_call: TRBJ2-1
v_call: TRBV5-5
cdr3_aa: CASSLLGPAGGSYNEQFF

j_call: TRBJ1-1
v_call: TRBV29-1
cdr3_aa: CSVVGIRGTEAFF

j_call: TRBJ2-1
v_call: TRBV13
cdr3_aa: CASSQTVKRTSGSHEQFF

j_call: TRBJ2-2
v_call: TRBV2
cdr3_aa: CASSSRLAGLPGELFF

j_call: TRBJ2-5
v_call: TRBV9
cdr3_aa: CASSALPGLAGAGETQYF

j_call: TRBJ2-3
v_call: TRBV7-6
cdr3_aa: CASSLEVSSTDTQYF

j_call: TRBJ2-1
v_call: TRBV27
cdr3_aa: CASRGFLAGAYNEQFF

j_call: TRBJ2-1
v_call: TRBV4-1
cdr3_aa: CASSQDGLAGGPGYEQFF